The source of this T cell receptor beta chain is a study of CD4+ T cells in melanoma. Regarding the study as a whole: Reportedly, melanoma neoantigen-specific CD4+ T cells showed varied differentiation states. A reported correlation linked neoantigen-specific CD4+ T cells to CD8+, macrophage and B cell function.

Assay used: immunoSEQ multiplex PCR; TCRdb lists only in-frame clones, some missing. The table lists around 55,000 clones, roughly 69% of them singletons. The V end lost 0 bases, the J end lost 4 bases, and 15 bases lay between the germline ends. Looked up from germline, CDR1 is LNHDA and CDR2 is SQIVND (reference sequence). The CDR3 covers 17 residues. Remarks on this clone: Antigen unknown.

The rearrangement uses TRBV19 and TRBJ1-4, with D unclear. Material: tumor tissue. The clonotype originates from a human donor with melanoma. The CDR3 here is CASSIDLRLAINEKLFF. The CDR3 DNA is TGTGCCAGTAGTATAGATCTTCGGTTGGCTATTAATGAAAAACTGTTTTTT. The variable domain in full, with the rest retrieved from reference TRBV19 and TRBJ1-4, is DGGITQSPKYLFRKEGQNVTLSCEQNLNHDAMYWYRQDPGQGLRLIYYSQIVNDFQKGDIAEGYSVSREKKESFPLTVTSAQKNPTAFYLCASSIDLRLAINEKLFFGSGTQLSVL.